Sequencing of this TCR beta chain was carried out in a study of T cells in Graves' hyperthyroidism and ophthalmopathy. For the study at large: Peripheral blood was obtained at initial diagnosis, preceding any treatment.

This sample holds PBMCs from roughly 10 ml fresh peripheral blood. Amplification of TCR beta CDR3 regions used RNA as the template. The primer set for the first-round RT-PCR of the TCR CDR3 was HTBI. TCRdb fed the multiplex PCR reads into MiXCR, producing one record per CDR3 protein. The sample has under 500,000 distinct CDR3 sequences, over 12% seen once. Whole-study findings and limits: The model identified upcoming ophthalmopathy a median 6.5 months ahead of onset. Expanded thyroid clonotypes (above 0.001) were mostly also found in blood.

This clonotype was seen repeatedly, ten times or more. The antigen is unknown. This clonotype was sampled from a middle-aged man with Graves' ophthalmopathy. The sample was blood.

The CDR3: CASRNTEAFF. In nucleotides, the CDR3 is TGTGCCAGCAGGAACACTGAAGCTTTCTTT. V is TRBV28 and J is TRBJ1-1; no clear D. There are 10 residues in the CDR3. From germline, CDR1 is MDHEN and CDR2 SYDVKM. V was pared by 6 bases and J by 1 base, with 0 bases between.